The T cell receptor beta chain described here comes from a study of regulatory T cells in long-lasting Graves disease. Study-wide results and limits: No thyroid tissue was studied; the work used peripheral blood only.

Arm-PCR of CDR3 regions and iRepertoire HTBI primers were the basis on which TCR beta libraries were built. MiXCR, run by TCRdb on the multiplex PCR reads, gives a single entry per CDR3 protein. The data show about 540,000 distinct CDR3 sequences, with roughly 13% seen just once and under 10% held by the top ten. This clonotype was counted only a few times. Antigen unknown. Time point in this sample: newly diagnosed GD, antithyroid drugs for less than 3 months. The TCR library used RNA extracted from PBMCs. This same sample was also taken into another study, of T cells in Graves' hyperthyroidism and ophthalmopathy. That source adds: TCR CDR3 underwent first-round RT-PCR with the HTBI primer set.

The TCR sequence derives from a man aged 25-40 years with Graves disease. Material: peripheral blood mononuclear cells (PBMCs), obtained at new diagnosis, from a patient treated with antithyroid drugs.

For the CDR3, the DNA is TGCAGCGTTAGGACAGAGAACACCGGGGAGCTGTTTTTT. This translates into CSVRTENTGELFF. The chain is built from TRBV29-1 and TRBJ2-2, with a weak D call TRBD1 (6 bases). This CDR3 has 13 amino acids. V was shortened by 5 bases and J by 1 base, with 8 bases between the two germline ends. Germline V CDR1 and CDR2: SQVTM, ANQGSEA.